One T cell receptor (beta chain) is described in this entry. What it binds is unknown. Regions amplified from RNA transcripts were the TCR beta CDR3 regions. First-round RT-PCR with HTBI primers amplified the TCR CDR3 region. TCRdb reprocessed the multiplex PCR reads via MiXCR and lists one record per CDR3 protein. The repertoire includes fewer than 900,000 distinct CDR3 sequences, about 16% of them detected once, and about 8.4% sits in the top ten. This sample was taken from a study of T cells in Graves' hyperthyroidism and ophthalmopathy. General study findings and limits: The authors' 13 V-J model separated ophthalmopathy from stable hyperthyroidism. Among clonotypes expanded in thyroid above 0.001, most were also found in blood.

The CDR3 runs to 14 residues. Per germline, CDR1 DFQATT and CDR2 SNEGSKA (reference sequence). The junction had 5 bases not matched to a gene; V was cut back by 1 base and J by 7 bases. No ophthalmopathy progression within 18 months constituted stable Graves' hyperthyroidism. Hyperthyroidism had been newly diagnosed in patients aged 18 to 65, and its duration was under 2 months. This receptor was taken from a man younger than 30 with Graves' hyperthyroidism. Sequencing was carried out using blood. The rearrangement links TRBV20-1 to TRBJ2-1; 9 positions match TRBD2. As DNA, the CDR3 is TGCAGTGCTAGAGTAGCGGGAGTGGGGAATGAGCAGTTCTTC. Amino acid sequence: CSARVAGVGNEQFF.